This TCR beta chain appears in the sequencing data of a study of blood T cells in healthy people across ages. The overall study: The capture of about one barcoded beta molecule per two T cells was achieved by template switching.

The sample providers were healthy Caucasian people from Russia, aged about 6 to 95. Per sample, a minimum of 6.5 million PBMCs were isolated. Using a J-beta primer mix together with a sample-barcoded 5' primer, a second PCR was run for roughly 6 to 12 cycles. MiXCR, run by TCRdb on the 5' RACE reads, gives a single entry per CDR3 protein. Of approximately 680,000 distinct CDR3 sequences in the sample, about 30% are singletons; the top ten hold 15% to 19%. The sample was blood. The TCR was taken from an elderly woman in good health.

The CDR3 loop reads CASSSPHEKLFF. Here the CDR3 DNA reads TGTGCCAGCAGCTCGCCCCATGAAAAACTGTTTTTT. This sequence joins TRBV3-1 and TRBJ1-4; D is unresolved. In germline, CDR1 is LGHDT, CDR2 YNNKEL (reference sequence). Trimming shortened V by 5 bases and J by 6 bases, and 7 bases separated the two germline ends. The length of the CDR3 is 12 residues.